Listed below are T cell receptor beta chains from one sample, sequenced in a study of T cells in Graves' hyperthyroidism and ophthalmopathy. TCRdb fed the multiplex PCR reads into MiXCR, producing one record per CDR3 protein. The repertoire holds fewer than 300,000 distinct CDR3 sequences, less than 30% seen once, with around 30% in the top ten. Sequencing input: blood. The receptors here all came from a man between 35 and 55 years old with Graves' hyperthyroidism that later progressed to Graves' ophthalmopathy. CDR3s include the opening cysteine and the closing phenylalanine or tryptophan. The order of the fields is J gene, V gene, CDR3 protein.

TRBJ1-2 | TRBV29-1 | CSGRESERGYTF
TRBJ1-2 | TRBV11-2 | CASSFTAGGNYGYTF
TRBJ2-2 | TRBV28 | CASSRPELTGELFF
TRBJ2-7 | TRBV6-1 | CASTYTGGLAAREQYF
TRBJ1-1 | TRBV7-3 | CASSSTPGQGPLGGEAFF
TRBJ2-2 | TRBV6-5 | CASSYREMAGELFF
TRBJ2-2 | TRBV6-2/TRBV6-3 | CASISGRLQNTGELFF
TRBJ2-5 | TRBV7-2 | CASSLQRGAETQYF
TRBJ1-2 | TRBV29-1 | CSVVGQGISGYTF
TRBJ1-2 | TRBV20-1 | CSASDWMDGYTF
TRBJ1-2 | TRBV12-3/TRBV12-4 | CASTEGQINYGYTF
TRBJ1-1 | TRBV6-5 | CASSYSGVNTEAFF
TRBJ2-7 | TRBV6-1 | CASSAPDRRQYF
TRBJ1-2 | TRBV20-1 | CSATSANYGYTF
TRBJ2-2 | TRBV4-1 | CASRFAENTGELFF
TRBJ2-7 | TRBV12-3/TRBV12-4 | CASRGASGSFQPYF
TRBJ2-7 | TRBV3-1 | CASSREGWGGPTYEQYF
TRBJ1-5 | TRBV6-2/TRBV6-3 | CASRLAGNQPQHF
TRBJ1-1 | TRBV11-2 | CASSRRQGTLTTEAFF
TRBJ1-6 | TRBV11-2 | CASSLGPGKVLLHF
TRBJ2-7 | TRBV27 | CASSPPGQVNEQYF
TRBJ2-1 | TRBV29-1 | CSTSPASDEQFF
TRBJ2-5 | TRBV10-1 | CASSESGPQETQYF
TRBJ1-5 | TRBV15 | CATSRDGQGAWPQHF
TRBJ2-6 | TRBV10-2 | CASTTDYSGANVLTF
TRBJ1-1 | TRBV5-1 | CASSGTGANTEAFF
TRBJ2-3 | TRBV15 | CATKSLAADSTDTQYF
TRBJ2-7 | TRBV9 | CASSTGLAGHTQQYF
TRBJ2-5 | TRBV20-1 | CSASPGAGAQYF
TRBJ2-6 | TRBV27 | CASSSAGSAGANVLTF
TRBJ1-2 | TRBV28 | CASSFGGLGGYTF
TRBJ2-5 | TRBV13 | CASSEGVETQYF
TRBJ1-3 | TRBV12-3/TRBV12-4 | CASSLGVSGNTIYF
TRBJ1-1 | TRBV9 | CVSSREQGTEAFF
TRBJ1-1 | TRBV20-1 | CSASVPGQGGGTEAFF
TRBJ1-2 | TRBV6-1 | CASSEAIVNYGYTF
TRBJ2-5 | TRBV11-2 | CASSLRLVLGQETQYF
TRBJ2-4 | TRBV7-2 | CASSLVGRGFNIQYF
TRBJ1-3 | TRBV30 | CAWSRQGQTIYF
TRBJ1-2 | TRBV28 | CASSRRLYGYTF
TRBJ1-5 | TRBV20-1 | CSAREIRNQPQHF
TRBJ2-5 | TRBV24-1 | CATSDPRLAETQYF
TRBJ1-2 | TRBV12-3/TRBV12-4 | CASSPTRSYGYTF
TRBJ2-7 | TRBV7-9 | CASSPQDQAGEQYF
TRBJ1-3 | TRBV3-1 | CASSHPPRGGNTIYF
TRBJ2-2 | TRBV7-2 | CASSYRTGDGELFF
TRBJ2-7 | TRBV12-3/TRBV12-4 | CASSLGEGLAWEQYF
TRBJ1-2 | TRBV28 | CASSFPQGSNLGGYTF
TRBJ2-7 | TRBV7-8 | CASSLEIQETYEQYF
TRBJ2-7 | TRBV3-1 | CASSRSSTYEQYF
TRBJ2-7 | TRBV6-1 | CASRQTSGRVYEQCF
TRBJ2-5 | TRBV12-3/TRBV12-4 | CASSLVTGGKETQYF
TRBJ2-5 | TRBV10-3 | CAISRDSEQETQYF
TRBJ2-2 | TRBV6-5 | CASSYSTSGSTTGELFF